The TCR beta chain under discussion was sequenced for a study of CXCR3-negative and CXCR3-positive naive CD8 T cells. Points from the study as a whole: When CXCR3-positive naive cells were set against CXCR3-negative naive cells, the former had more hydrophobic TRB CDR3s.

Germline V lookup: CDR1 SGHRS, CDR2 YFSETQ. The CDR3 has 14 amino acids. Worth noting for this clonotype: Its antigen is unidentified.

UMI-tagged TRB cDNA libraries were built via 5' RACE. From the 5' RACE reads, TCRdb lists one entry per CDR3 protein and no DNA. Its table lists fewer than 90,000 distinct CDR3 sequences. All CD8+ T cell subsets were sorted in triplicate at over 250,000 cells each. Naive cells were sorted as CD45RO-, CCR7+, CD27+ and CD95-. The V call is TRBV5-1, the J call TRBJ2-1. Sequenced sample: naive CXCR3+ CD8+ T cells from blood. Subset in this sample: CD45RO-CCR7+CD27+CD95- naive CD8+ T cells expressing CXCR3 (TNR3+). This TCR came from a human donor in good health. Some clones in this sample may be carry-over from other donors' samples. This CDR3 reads CASSLVGAYNEQFF.